This T cell receptor (beta chain) came from a study of T cells of healthy individuals. The CDR3 runs 13 residues. With V trimmed by 5 bases and J by 3 bases, 4 bases remained unmatched. The germline V gene has CDR1 DFQATT and CDR2 SNEGSKA (reference sequence). This clonotype turned up a few times. TCRdb independently ran MiXCR on the 5' RACE reads; one entry per CDR3 protein. The data show more than 60,000 distinct CDR3 sequences, roughly 17% seen once. The chain recombines TRBV20-1 with TRBJ1-5, with 7 bases fitting TRBD1. The receptor was derived from a human donor in good health. The CDR3 is CSALDRVNQPQHF. In nucleotides, the CDR3 is TGCAGTGCTCTCGACAGGGTCAATCAGCCCCAGCATTTT.